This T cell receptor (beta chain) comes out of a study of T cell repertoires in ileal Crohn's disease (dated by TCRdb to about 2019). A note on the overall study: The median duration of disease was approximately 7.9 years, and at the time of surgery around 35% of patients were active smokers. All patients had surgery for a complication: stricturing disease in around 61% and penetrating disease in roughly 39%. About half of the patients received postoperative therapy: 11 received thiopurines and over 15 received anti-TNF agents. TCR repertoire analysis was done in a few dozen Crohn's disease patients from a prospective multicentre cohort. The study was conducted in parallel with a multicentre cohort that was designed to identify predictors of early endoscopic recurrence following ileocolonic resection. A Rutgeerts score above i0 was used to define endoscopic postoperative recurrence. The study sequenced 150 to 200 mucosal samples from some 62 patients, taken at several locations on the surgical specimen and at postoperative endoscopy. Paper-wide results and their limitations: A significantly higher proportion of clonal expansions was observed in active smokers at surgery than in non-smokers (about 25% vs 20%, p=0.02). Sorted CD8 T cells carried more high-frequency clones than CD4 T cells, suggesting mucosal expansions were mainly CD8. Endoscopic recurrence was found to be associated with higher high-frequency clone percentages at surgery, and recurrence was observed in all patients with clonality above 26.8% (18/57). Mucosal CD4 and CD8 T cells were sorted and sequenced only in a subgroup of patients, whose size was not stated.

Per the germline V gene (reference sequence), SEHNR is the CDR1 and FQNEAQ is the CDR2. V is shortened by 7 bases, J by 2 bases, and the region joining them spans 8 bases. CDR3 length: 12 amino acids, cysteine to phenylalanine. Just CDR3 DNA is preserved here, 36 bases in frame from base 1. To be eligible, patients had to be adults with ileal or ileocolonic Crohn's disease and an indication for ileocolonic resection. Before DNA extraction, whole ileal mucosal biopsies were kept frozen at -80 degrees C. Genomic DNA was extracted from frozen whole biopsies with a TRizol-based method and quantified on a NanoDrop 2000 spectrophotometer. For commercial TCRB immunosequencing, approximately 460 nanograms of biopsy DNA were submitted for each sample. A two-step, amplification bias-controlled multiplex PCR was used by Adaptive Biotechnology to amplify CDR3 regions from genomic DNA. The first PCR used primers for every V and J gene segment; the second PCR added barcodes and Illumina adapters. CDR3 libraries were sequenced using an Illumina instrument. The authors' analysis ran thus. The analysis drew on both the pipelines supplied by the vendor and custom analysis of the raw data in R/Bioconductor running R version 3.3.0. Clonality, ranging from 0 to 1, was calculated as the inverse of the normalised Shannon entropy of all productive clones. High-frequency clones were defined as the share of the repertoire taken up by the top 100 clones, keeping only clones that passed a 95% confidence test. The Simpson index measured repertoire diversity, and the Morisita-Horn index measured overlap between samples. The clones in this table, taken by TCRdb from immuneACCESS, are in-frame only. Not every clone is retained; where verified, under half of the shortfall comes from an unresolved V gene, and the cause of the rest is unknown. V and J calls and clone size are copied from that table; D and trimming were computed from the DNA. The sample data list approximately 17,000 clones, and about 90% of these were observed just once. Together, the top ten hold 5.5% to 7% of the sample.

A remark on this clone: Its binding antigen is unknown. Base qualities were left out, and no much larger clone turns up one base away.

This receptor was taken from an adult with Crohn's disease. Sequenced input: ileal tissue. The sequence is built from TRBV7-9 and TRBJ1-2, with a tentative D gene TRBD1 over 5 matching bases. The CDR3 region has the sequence CASTRGNYGYTF. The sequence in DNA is TGTGCCAGCACTAGGGGAAACTATGGCTACACCTTC.